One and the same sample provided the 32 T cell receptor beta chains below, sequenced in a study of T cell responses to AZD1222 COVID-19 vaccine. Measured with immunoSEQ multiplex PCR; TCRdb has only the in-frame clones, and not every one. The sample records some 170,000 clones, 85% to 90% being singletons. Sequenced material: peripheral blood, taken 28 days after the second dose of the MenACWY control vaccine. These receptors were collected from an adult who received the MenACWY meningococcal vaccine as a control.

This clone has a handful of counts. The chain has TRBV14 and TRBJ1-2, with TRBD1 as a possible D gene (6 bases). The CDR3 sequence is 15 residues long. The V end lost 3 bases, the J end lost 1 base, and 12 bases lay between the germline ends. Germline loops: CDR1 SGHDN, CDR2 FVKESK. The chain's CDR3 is CASSHGTLLNYGYTF. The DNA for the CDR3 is TGTGCCAGCAGCCACGGGACACTTCTTAACTATGGCTACACCTTC.

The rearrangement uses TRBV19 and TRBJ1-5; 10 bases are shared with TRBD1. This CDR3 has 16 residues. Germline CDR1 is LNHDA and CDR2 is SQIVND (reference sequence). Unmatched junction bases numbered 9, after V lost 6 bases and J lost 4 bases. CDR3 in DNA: TGTGCCAGTAGCCCTCAGACAGGGGGCGGGAATCAGCCCCAGCATTTT. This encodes CASSPQTGGGNQPQHF.

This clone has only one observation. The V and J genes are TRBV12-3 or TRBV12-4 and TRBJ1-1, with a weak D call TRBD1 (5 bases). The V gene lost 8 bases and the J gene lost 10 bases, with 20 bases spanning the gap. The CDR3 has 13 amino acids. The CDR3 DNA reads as TGTGCCAGCGGGGGTAACGGCCGGCGCCGAGCTTTCTTT. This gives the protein CASGGNGRRRAFF.

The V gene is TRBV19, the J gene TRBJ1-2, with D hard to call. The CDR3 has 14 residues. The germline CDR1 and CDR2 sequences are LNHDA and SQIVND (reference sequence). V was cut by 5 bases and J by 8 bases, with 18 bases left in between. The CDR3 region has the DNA TGTGCCAGTAGTCCCTGGTCCCCGGATGGGGGCTACACCTTC. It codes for CASSPWSPDGGYTF.

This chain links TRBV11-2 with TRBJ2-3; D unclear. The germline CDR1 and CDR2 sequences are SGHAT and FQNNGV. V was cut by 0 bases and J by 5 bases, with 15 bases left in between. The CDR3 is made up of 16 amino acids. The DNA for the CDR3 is TGTGCCAGCAGCTTAGAAATTTCACCGTCCAGAGATACGCAGTATTTT. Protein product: CASSLEISPSRDTQYF.

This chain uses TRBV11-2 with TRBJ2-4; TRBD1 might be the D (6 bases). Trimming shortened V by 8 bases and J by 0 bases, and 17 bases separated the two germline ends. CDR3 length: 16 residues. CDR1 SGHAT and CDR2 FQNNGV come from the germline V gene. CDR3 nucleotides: TGTGCCAGCTCTACCGGGACATTCATAGCCAAAAACATTCAGTACTTC. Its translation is CASSTGTFIAKNIQYF.

For the CDR3, the DNA is TGTGCCAGAAGCTTGGGAAGGTGGGACAGGGCCTACGAGCAGTACTTC. As protein: CARSLGRWDRAYEQYF. The chain links TRBV5-3 to TRBJ2-7; the match to TRBD1 covers 9 bases. TRBV5-3 is classed as an ORF, of uncertain function. After removal of 0 bases from V and 2 bases from J, the junction contained 6 bases not matched to a gene. This CDR3 has 16 amino acids.

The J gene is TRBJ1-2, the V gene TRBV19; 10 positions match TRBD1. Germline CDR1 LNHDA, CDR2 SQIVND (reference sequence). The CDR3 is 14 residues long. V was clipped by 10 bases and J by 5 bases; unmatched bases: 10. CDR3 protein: CAILQRDRGYGYTF. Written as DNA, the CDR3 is TGTGCCATCCTCCAGCGGGACAGGGGATATGGCTACACCTTC.

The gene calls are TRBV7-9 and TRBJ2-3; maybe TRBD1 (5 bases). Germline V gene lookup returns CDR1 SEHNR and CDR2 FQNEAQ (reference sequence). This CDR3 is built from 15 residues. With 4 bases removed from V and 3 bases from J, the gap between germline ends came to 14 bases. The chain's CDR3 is CASSSGHAFTDTQYF. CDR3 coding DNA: TGTGCCAGCAGCTCAGGACACGCTTTTACAGATACGCAGTATTTT.

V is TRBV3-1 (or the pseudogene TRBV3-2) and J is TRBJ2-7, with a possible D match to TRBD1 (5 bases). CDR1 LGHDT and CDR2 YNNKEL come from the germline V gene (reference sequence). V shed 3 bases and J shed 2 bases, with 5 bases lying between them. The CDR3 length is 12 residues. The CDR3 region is CASSQTAYEQYF. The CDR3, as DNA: TGTGCCAGCAGCCAGACAGCCTACGAGCAGTACTTC.

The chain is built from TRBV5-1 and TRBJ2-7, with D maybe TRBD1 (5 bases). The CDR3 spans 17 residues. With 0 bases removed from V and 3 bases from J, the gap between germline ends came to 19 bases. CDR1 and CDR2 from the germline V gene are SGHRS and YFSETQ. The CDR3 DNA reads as TGCGCCAGCAGCTTGGATACTAACCCCCTGGACAACTACGAGCAGTACTTC. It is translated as CASSLDTNPLDNYEQYF.

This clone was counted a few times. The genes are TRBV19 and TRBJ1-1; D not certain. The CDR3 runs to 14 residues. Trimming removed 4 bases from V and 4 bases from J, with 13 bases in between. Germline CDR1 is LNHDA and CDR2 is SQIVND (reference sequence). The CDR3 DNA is TGTGCCAGTAGTAGAAGGGAAAGTATCACTGAAGCTTTCTTT. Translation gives CASSRRESITEAFF.

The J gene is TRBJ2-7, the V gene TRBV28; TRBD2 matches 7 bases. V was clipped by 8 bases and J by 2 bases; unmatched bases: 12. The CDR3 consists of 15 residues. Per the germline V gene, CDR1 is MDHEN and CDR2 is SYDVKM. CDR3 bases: TGTGCCAGCTCCTCCCCCTGGGGGGGGGCCTACGAGCAGTACTTC. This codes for CASSSPWGGAYEQYF.

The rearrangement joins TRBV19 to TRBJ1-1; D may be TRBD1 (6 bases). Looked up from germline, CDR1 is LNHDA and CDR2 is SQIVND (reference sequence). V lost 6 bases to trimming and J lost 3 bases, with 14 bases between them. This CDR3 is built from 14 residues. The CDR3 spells CASREGVMDTEAFF. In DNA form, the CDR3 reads TGTGCCAGTAGGGAGGGGGTAATGGACACTGAAGCTTTCTTT.

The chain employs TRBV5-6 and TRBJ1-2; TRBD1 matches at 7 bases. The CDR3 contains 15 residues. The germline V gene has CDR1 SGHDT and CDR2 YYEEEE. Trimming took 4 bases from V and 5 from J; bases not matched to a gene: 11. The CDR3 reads CASSPRQGATYGYTF. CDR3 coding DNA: TGTGCCAGCAGCCCTAGACAGGGAGCTACTTATGGCTACACCTTC.

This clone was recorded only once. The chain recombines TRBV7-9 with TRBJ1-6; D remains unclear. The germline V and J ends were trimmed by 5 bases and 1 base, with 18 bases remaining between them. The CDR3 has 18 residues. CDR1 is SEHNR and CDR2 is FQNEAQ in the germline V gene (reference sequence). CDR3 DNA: TGTGCCAGCAGCCCCCGCGGCGGGTCCCCTTCCTATAATTCACCCCTCCACTTT. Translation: CASSPRGGSPSYNSPLHF.

The CDR3, as DNA: TGTGCCAGCAGCTTAGCCTTAGGGGCGTACAATGAGCAGTTCTTC. Protein: CASSLALGAYNEQFF. The rearrangement uses TRBV7-8 and TRBJ2-1; D may be TRBD1 (5 bases). From germline, CDR1 is SGHVS and CDR2 FQNEAQ. The germline V and J ends were trimmed by 0 bases and 4 bases, with 10 bases remaining between them. CDR3 length: 15 amino acids.

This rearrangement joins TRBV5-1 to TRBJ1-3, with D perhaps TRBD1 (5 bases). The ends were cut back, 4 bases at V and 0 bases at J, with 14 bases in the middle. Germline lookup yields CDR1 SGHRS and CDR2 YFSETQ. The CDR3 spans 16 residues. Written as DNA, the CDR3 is TGCGCCAGCAGCCCCCAGGGTCCGGACTCTGGAAACACCATATATTTT. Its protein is CASSPQGPDSGNTIYF.

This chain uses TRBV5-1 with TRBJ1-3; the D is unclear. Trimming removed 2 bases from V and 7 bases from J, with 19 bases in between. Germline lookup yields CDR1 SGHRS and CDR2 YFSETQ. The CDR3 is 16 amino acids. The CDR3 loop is CASSFSSGEYSNTIYF. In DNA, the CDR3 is TGCGCCAGCAGCTTCAGTTCCGGGGAATACTCCAACACCATATATTTT.

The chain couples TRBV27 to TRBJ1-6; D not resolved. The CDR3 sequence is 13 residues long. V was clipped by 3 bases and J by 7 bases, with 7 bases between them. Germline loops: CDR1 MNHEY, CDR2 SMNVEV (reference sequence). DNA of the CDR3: TGTGCCAGCAGTTTCCGCTCCAATTCACCCCTCCACTTT. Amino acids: CASSFRSNSPLHF.

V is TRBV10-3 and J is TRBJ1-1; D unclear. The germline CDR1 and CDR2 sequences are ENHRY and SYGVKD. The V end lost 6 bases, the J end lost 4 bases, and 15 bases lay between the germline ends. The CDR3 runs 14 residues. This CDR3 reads CAISAGLLSTEAFF. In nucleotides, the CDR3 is TGTGCCATCAGCGCCGGACTGCTGTCCACTGAAGCTTTCTTT.

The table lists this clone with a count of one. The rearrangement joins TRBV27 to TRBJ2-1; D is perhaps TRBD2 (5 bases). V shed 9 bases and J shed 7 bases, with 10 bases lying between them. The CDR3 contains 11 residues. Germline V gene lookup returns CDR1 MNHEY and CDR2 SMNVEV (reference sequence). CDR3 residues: CASASGNEQFF. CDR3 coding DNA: TGTGCCAGTGCCTCGGGGAATGAGCAGTTCTTC.

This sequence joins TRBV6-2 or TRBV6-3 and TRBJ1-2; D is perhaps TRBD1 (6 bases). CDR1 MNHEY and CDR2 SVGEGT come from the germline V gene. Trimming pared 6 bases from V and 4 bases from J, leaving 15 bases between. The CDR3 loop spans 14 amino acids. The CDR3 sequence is CASSHSLDSYGYTF. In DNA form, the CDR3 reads TGTGCCAGCAGCCACTCTTTGGACAGCTATGGCTACACCTTC.

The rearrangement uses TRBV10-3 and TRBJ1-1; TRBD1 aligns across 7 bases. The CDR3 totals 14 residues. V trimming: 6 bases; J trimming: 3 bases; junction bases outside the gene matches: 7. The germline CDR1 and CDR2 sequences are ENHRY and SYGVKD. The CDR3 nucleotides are TGTGCCATCAGACTGACAGGGATGGACACTGAAGCTTTCTTT. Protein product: CAIRLTGMDTEAFF.

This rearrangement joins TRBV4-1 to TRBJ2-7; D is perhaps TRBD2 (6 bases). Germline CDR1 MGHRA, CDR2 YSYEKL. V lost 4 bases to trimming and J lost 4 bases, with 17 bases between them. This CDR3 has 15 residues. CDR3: CASSRGITAGYEQYF. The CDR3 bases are TGCGCCAGCAGCCGAGGTATCACAGCGGGTTACGAGCAGTACTTC.

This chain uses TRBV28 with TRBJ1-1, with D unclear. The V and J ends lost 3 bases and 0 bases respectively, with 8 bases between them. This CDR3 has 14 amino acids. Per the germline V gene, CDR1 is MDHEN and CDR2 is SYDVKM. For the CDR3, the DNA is TGTGCCAGCAGTTTGAGCCCTATGAACACTGAAGCTTTCTTT. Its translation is CASSLSPMNTEAFF.

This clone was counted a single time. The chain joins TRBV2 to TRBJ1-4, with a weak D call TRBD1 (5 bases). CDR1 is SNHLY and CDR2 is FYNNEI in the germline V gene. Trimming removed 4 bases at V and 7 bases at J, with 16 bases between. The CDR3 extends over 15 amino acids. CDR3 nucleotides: TGTGCCAGCAGTGGGCTTGGGAGGGGAGGTGAAAAACTGTTTTTT. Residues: CASSGLGRGGEKLFF.

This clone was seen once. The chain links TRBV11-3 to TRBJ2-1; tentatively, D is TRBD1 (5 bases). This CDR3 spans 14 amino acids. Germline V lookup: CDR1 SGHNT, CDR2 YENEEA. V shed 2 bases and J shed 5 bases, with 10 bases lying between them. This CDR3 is CASSLIHRHNEQFF. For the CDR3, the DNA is TGTGCCAGCAGCTTAATCCACAGGCACAATGAGCAGTTCTTC.

The CDR3 sequence is CATSDPPGAGTGVGYTF. The CDR3 bases are TGTGCCACCAGTGATCCCCCCGGGGCCGGGACAGGGGTCGGCTACACCTTC. The V and J genes are TRBV24-1 and TRBJ1-2, with TRBD1 matching over 10 bases. This CDR3 contains 17 residues. Germline assignment: CDR1 KGHDR and CDR2 SFDVKD. The V segment lost 3 bases and the J segment 8 bases; nucleotides outside the gene matches: 14.

The CDR3 reads CASRVGGTGATGELFF. In DNA, the CDR3 is TGTGCCAGTAGGGTCGGGGGGACAGGGGCCACCGGGGAGCTGTTTTTT. The chain uses TRBV19 and TRBJ2-2; 10 bases match TRBD1. V shed 6 bases, J shed 4 bases, and the junction held 8 bases outside the gene matches. The germline gives CDR1 LNHDA, CDR2 SQIVND (reference sequence). The CDR3 covers 16 residues.

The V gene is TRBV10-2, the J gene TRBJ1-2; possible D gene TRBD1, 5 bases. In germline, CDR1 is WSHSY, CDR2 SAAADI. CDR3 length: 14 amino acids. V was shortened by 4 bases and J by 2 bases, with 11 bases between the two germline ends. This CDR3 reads CASSGDDANYGYTF. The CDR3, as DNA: TGCGCCAGCAGTGGGGACGACGCAAACTATGGCTACACCTTC.

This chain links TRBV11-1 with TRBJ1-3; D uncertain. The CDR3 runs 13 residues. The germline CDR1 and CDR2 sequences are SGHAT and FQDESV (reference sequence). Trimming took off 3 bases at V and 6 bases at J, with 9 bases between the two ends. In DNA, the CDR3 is TGTGCCAGCAGCTTCTCGACGGAAAACACCATATATTTT. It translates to CASSFSTENTIYF.